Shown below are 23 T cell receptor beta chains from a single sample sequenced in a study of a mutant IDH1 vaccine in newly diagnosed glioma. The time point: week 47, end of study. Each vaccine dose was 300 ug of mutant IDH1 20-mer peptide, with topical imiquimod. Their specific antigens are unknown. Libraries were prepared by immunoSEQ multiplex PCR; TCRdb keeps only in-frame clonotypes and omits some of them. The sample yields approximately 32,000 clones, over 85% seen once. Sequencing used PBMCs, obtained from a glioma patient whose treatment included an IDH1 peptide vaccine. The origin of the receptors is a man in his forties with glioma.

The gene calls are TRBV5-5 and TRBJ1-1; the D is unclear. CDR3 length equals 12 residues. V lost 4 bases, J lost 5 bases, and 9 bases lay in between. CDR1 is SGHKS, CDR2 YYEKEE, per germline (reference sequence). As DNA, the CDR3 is TGTGCCAGCAGCACCTCAGTAACTGAAGCTTTCTTT. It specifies CASSTSVTEAFF. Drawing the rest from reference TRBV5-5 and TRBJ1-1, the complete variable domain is DAGVTQSPTHLIKTRGQQVTLRCSPISGHKSVSWYQQVLGQGPQFIFQYYEKEERGRGNFPDRFSARQFPNYSSELNVNALLLGDSALYLCASSTSVTEAFFGQGTRLTVV.

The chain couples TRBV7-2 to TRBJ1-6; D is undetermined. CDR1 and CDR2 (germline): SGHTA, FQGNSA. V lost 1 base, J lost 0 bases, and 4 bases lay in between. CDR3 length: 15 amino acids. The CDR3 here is CASSLDRSYNSPLHF. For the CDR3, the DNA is TGTGCCAGCAGCTTAGACCGCTCCTATAATTCACCCCTCCACTTT.

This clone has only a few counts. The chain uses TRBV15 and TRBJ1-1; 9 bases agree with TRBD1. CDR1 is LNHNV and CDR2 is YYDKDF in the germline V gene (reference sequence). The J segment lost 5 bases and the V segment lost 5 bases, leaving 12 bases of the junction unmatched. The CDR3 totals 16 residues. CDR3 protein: CATSPWTGAIGTEAFF. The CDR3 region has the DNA TGTGCCACCAGCCCCTGGACAGGGGCGATAGGAACTGAAGCTTTCTTT. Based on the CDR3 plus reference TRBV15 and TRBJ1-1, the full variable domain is DAMVIQNPRYQVTQFGKPVTLSCSQTLNHNVMYWYQQKSSQAPKLLFHYYDKDFNNEADTPDNFQSRRPNTSFCFLDIRSPGLGDTAMYLCATSPWTGAIGTEAFFGQGTRLTVV.

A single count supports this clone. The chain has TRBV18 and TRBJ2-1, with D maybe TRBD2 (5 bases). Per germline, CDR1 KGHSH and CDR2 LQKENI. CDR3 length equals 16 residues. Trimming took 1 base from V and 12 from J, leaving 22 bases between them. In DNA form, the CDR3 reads TGTGCCAGCTCACCACAGGCAGCCTCCTCCCTAGCAGCGCAGTTCTTC. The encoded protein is CASSPQAASSLAAQFF.

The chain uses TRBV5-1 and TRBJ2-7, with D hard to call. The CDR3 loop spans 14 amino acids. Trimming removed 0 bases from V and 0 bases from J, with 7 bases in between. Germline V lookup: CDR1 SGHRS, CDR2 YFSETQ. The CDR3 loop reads CASSLAGSSYEQYF. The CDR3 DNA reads TGCGCCAGCAGCTTGGCCGGCAGCTCCTACGAGCAGTACTTC.

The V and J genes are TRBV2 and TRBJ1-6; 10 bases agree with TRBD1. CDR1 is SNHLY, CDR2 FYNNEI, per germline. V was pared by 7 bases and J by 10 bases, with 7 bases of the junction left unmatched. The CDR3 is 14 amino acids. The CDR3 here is CASNRDRGYSPLHF. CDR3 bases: TGTGCCAGCAACCGGGACAGGGGTTACTCACCCCTCCACTTT. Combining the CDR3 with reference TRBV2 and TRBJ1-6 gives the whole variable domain EPEVTQTPSHQVTQMGQEVILRCVPISNHLYFYWYRQILGQKVEFLVSFYNNEISEKSEIFDDQFSVERPDGSNFTLKIRSTKLEDSAMYFCASNRDRGYSPLHFGNGTRLTVT.

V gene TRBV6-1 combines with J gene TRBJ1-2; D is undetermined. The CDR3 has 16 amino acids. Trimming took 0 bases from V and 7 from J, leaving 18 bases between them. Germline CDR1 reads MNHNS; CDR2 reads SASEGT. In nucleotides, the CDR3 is TGTGCCAGCAGTGAAGCCAGAAGTTGGGATCGTGGTGGCTACACCTTC. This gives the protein CASSEARSWDRGGYTF.

CDR3 coding DNA: TGTGCCAGCAGCCACCCCCAGGGGACTGAAGCTTTCTTT. Protein product: CASSHPQGTEAFF. The chain employs TRBV5-4 and TRBJ1-1; weak D call: TRBD1 (6 bases). Germline CDR1 and CDR2: SGHNT and YYREEE (reference sequence). Trimming removed 4 bases at V and 5 bases at J, with 12 bases between. The length of the CDR3 is 13 residues. The variable domain in full, with the rest retrieved from reference TRBV5-4 and TRBJ1-1, is ETGVTQSPTHLIKTRGQQVTLRCSSQSGHNTVSWYQQALGQGPQFIFQYYREEENGRGNFPPRFSGLQFPNYSSELNVNALELDDSALYLCASSHPQGTEAFFGQGTRLTVV.

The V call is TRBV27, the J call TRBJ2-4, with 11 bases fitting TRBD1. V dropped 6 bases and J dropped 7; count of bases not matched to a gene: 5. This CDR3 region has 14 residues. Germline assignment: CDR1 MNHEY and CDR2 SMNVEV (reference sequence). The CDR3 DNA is TGTGCCAGCAGGCCGGGACAGGGGGTTAACATTCAGTACTTC. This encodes CASRPGQGVNIQYF.

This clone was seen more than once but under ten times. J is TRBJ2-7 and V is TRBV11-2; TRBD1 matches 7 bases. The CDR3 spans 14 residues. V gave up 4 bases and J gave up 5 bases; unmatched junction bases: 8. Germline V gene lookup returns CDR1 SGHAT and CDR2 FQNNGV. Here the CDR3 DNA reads TGTGCCAGCAGCTCCATCGACAGGGCCCACGAGCAGTACGTC. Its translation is CASSSIDRAHEQYV.

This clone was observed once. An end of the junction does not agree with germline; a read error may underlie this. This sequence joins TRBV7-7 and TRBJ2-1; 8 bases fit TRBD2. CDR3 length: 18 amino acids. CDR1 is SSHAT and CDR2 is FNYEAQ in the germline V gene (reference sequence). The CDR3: CASSLAFVAGGPRAEQFF. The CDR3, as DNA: TGTGCTAGCAGCTTAGCTTTTGTTGCGGGGGGACCCCGGGCCGAGCAGTTCTTC.

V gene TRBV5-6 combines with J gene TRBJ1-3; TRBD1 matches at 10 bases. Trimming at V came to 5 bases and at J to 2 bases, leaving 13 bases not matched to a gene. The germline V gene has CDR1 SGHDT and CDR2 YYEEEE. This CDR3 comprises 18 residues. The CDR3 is CASSFGTGAIYPGNTIYF. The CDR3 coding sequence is TGTGCCAGCAGTTTTGGGACAGGGGCGATATATCCTGGAAACACCATATATTTT.

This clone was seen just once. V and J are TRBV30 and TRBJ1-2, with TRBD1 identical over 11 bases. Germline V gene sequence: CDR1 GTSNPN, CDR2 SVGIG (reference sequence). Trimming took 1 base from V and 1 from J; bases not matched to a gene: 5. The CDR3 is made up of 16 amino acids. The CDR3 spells CAWSADRGLINYGYTF. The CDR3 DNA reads TGTGCCTGGAGTGCGGACAGGGGGCTGATTAACTATGGCTACACCTTC.

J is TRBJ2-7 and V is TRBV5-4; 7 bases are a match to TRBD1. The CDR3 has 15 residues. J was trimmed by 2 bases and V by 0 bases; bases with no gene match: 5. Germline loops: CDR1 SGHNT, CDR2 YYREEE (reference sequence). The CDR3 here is CASSLGQGDTYEQYF. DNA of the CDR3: TGTGCCAGCAGCTTGGGGCAGGGGGATACCTACGAGCAGTACTTC.

CDR3 amino acids: CATSINIAGRYNEQFF. CDR3 bases: TGTGCCACCAGCATAAACATAGCGGGCCGCTACAATGAGCAGTTCTTC. This chain joins TRBV15 and TRBJ2-1; 7 nucleotides match TRBD2. Trimming took 4 bases from V and 3 from J; bases not matched to a gene: 9. From germline, CDR1 is LNHNV and CDR2 YYDKDF (reference sequence). The CDR3 has 16 amino acids.

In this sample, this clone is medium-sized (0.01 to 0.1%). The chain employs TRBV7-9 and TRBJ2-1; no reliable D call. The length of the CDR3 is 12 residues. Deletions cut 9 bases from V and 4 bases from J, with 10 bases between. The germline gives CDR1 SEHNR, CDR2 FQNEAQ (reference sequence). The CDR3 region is CASYEGYNEQFF. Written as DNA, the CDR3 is TGTGCCAGTTACGAAGGATACAATGAGCAGTTCTTC.

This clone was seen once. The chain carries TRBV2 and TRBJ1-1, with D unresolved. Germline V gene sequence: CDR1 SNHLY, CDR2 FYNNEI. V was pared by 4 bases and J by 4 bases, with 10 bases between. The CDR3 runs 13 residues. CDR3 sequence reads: CASSGFLGTEAFF. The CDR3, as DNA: TGTGCCAGCAGTGGTTTCCTTGGCACTGAAGCTTTCTTT.

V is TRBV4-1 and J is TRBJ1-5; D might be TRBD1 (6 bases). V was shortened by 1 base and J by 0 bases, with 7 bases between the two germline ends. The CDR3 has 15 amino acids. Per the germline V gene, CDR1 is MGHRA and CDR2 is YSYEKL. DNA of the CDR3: TGCGCCAGCAGCCAAGGGGACAATAGCAATCAGCCCCAGCATTTT. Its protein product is CASSQGDNSNQPQHF.

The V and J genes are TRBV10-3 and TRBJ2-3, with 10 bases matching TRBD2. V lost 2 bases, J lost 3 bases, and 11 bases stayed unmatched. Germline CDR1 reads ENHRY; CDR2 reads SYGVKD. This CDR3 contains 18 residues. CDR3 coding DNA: TGTGCCATCAGTGAGATGGTAGCGGGAGGTATCGGGACAGATACGCAGTATTTT. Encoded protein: CAISEMVAGGIGTDTQYF.

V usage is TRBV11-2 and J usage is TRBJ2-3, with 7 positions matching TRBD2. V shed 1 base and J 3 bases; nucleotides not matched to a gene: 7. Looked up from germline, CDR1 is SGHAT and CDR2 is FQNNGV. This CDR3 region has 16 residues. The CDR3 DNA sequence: TGTGCCAGCAGCTTAGGATGGGGTAGCGGGACAGATACGCAGTATTTT. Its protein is CASSLGWGSGTDTQYF.

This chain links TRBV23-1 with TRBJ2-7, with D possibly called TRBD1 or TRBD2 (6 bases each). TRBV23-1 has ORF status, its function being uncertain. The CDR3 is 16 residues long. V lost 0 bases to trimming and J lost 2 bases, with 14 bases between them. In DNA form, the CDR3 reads TGCGCCAGCAGTCAATCGGGAGGACAGAGCACCTACGAGCAGTACGTC. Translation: CASSQSGGQSTYEQYV.

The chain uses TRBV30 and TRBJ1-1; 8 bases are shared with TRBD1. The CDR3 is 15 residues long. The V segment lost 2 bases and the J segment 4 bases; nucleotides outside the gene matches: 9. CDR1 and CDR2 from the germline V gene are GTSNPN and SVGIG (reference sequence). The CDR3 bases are TGTGCCTGGAGTTCGACAGGGGCGGGCGTCACTGAAGCTTTCTTT. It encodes CAWSSTGAGVTEAFF.

The CDR3 sequence: CASSQPLQGAEAFF. The CDR3 region has the DNA TGCGCCAGCAGCCAGCCCCTACAGGGCGCTGAAGCTTTCTTT. This chain connects TRBV4-1 to TRBJ1-1, with D possibly being TRBD1 (6 bases). This CDR3 spans 14 amino acids. Germline CDR1 and CDR2: MGHRA and YSYEKL. V lost 3 bases and J 6 bases, leaving 14 bases between the germline ends.